This TCR beta chain was sequenced in a study of OX40 agonist ivuxolimab in advanced cancers. Study at large: An agonistic human IgG2 monoclonal antibody against OX40 (CD134) was given. Three partial responders included one hepatocellular carcinoma patient and two cutaneous melanoma patients.

Clones were read by immunoSEQ multiplex PCR, and TCRdb kept only the in-frame ones, dropping some. The sample lists around 30,000 clones, roughly nine tenths occurring once. Patients were ruled out by autoimmune disease history or systemic immunosuppression. The V end was cut by 1 base, the J end by 5 bases, with 9 bases between. Germline CDR1 is SEHNR and CDR2 is FQNEAQ (reference sequence). The CDR3 runs 13 residues. This sequence joins TRBV7-9 and TRBJ2-7, with D uncertain. The material sequenced was CD4+ or CD8+ T cells sorted from blood, taken in a trial of the OX40 agonist ivuxolimab. The receptor was isolated from an adult with an advanced solid tumor such as melanoma, head and neck, liver or kidney cancer. The chain's CDR3 is CASSLGGHDEQYF. The CDR3 coding sequence is TGTGCCAGCAGCTTAGGGGGTCATGACGAGCAGTACTTC.